What follows describes a single TCR beta chain. Its antigen is not identified. The CDR3 length is 12 residues. Germline V gene sequence: CDR1 SGHTA, CDR2 FQGNSA. The germline V and J ends were trimmed by 6 bases and 6 bases, with 11 bases remaining between them. Libraries were prepared by immunoSEQ multiplex PCR; TCRdb keeps only in-frame clonotypes and omits some of them. The table records about 280,000 clones, more than 75% of them present only once. The data belong to a study of cytomegalovirus exposure and HLA in healthy donors. Findings and limits, study-wide: Rarity held for most TCR sequences, but there were some public TCRs that occurred in many donors. The authors enumerated roughly 160 TCR beta chains as linked to cytomegalovirus.

This TCR was recovered from a woman in her late teens or twenties in good health and CMV-seronegative. The V call is TRBV7-2, the J call TRBJ1-2, with D possibly matching TRBD1 (6 bases). Sample: PBMCs. The CDR3, as DNA: TGTGCCAGCAGTCCCCAGGGGCATGGCTACACCTTC. Amino acids: CASSPQGHGYTF.